The 17 T cell receptor beta chains below come from one sample, sequenced in a study of a mutant IDH1 vaccine in newly diagnosed glioma. Described time point: week 5, during vaccination. Alongside topical imiquimod, each dose of vaccine comprised 300 ug of mutant IDH1 20-mer peptide. Data came from immunoSEQ multiplex PCR; TCRdb stores just in-frame clones and leaves some out. The sample lists about 75,000 clones, roughly 91% occurring once. The antigens for these receptors are not known. Material: PBMCs, obtained from a glioma patient whose treatment included an IDH1 peptide vaccine. The receptors originated from a woman aged 45 to 65 with glioma.

The rearrangement uses TRBV7-9 and TRBJ2-2; D not resolved. CDR1 is SEHNR, CDR2 FQNEAQ, per germline (reference sequence). With 2 bases removed from V and 0 bases from J, the gap between germline ends came to 13 bases. CDR3 length: 17 amino acids. The CDR3 DNA reads TGTGCCAGCAGCTTACCTTCGTGGGGAACGAACACCGGGGAGCTGTTTTTT. Translating it yields CASSLPSWGTNTGELFF. Variable domain in full (rest from reference TRBV7-9 and TRBJ2-2): DTGVSQNPRHKITKRGQNVTFRCDPISEHNRLYWYRQTLGQGPEFLTYFQNEAQLEKSRLLSDRFSAERPKGSFSTLEIQRTEQGDSAMYLCASSLPSWGTNTGELFFGEGSRLTVL.

The J gene is TRBJ1-3, the V gene TRBV19; D gene ambiguous. The germline V and J ends were trimmed by 5 bases and 4 bases, with 9 bases remaining between them. The CDR3 spans 13 residues. Germline CDR1 LNHDA, CDR2 SQIVND (reference sequence). The CDR3 sequence is CASSRTEGNTIYF. The CDR3 DNA reads as TGTGCCAGTAGTCGGACCGAGGGAAACACCATATATTTT.

The chain joins TRBV30 to TRBJ2-1, with unresolved D. Germline CDR1 is GTSNPN and CDR2 is SVGIG (reference sequence). Trimming removed 0 bases at V and 15 bases at J, with 15 bases between. This CDR3 has 12 amino acids. The CDR3 coding sequence is TGTGCCTGGAGTGTGTGGGAAGGCCGTCCGTTCTTC. Translating it yields CAWSVWEGRPFF.

The rearrangement joins TRBV7-8 to TRBJ1-2; 8 positions match TRBD1. The germline V gene has CDR1 SGHVS and CDR2 FQNEAQ. J was trimmed by 2 bases and V by 4 bases; bases with no gene match: 6. The CDR3 sequence is 15 residues long. The CDR3 DNA reads as TGTGCCAGCAGCTCCTATCGACAGGGGAACTATGGCTACACCTTC. This sequence encodes CASSSYRQGNYGYTF.

The V gene is TRBV5-1, the J gene TRBJ2-5; either TRBD1 or TRBD2 may fit D (5 bases each). The length of the CDR3 is 9 residues. From germline, CDR1 is SGHRS and CDR2 YFSETQ. CDR3 sequence reads: CARGQTQYF. The DNA of the CDR3 is TGCGCACGGGGACAGACCCAGTACTTC.

Only a few counts were recorded for this clone. Its ends do not fully match the called genes, so a read error is possible. The chain employs TRBV5-4 and TRBJ1-1, with D hard to call. The CDR3 is 12 amino acids. Germline V gene lookup returns CDR1 SGHNT and CDR2 YYREEE (reference sequence). In nucleotides, the CDR3 is TGTGCCAGCGGGCCCGATAACAATGAAGCTTTCTTT. It translates to CASGPDNNEAFF.

The rearrangement links TRBV7-8 to TRBJ2-1; 8 nucleotides align to TRBD2. After removal of 3 bases from V and 3 bases from J, the junction contained 1 base not matched to a gene. The CDR3 spans 14 residues. Per the germline V gene, CDR1 is SGHVS and CDR2 is FQNEAQ. The CDR3, as DNA: TGTGCCAGCAGCTTGAGCGGGAGCTACAATGAGCAGTTCTTC. This sequence encodes CASSLSGSYNEQFF. The variable domain in full, with the rest retrieved from reference TRBV7-8 and TRBJ2-1, is GAGVSQSPRYKVAKRGQDVALRCDPISGHVSLFWYQQALGQGPEFLTYFQNEAQLDKSGLPSDRFFAERPEGSVSTLKIQRTQQEDSAVYLCASSLSGSYNEQFFGPGTRLTVL.

This chain uses TRBV7-9 with TRBJ1-2, with 9 bases that match TRBD1. This CDR3 comprises 13 residues. The germline gives CDR1 SEHNR, CDR2 FQNEAQ (reference sequence). Trimming at V came to 5 bases and at J to 6 bases, leaving 4 bases not matched to a gene. The CDR3 DNA is TGTGCCAGCAGCCGGGGACAGGGCCATGGCTACACCTTC. Encoded protein: CASSRGQGHGYTF.

CDR3 region: CASSPPERGLDYGYTF. The DNA of the CDR3 is TGTGCCAGCTCACCACCGGAACGGGGCCTTGACTATGGCTACACCTTC. The rearrangement joins TRBV18 to TRBJ1-2, with D perhaps TRBD1 (5 bases). There are 16 residues in the CDR3. Trimming cost V 0 bases and J 3 bases, with 14 bases left between them. CDR1 and CDR2 from the germline V gene are KGHSH and LQKENI.

The chain couples TRBV10-3 to TRBJ2-7, with TRBD1 as a possible D gene (5 bases). This CDR3 comprises 13 residues. Germline V gene lookup returns CDR1 ENHRY and CDR2 SYGVKD. V lost 5 bases, J lost 3 bases, and 11 bases lay in between. The CDR3, as DNA: TGTGCCATCAGTAAACATGACAGCTACGAGCAGTACTTC. Translation gives CAISKHDSYEQYF.

The rearrangement joins TRBV5-1 to TRBJ1-2; D not certain. This CDR3 has 15 residues. V was cut by 4 bases and J by 0 bases, with 13 bases left in between. From germline, CDR1 is SGHRS and CDR2 YFSETQ. CDR3 amino acids: CASSPGTLPNYGYTF. The DNA of the CDR3 is TGCGCCAGCAGCCCCGGAACCTTACCTAACTATGGCTACACCTTC.

The chain is built from TRBV4-2 and TRBJ2-3, with D possibly TRBD2 on 6 matching bases. Deletions cut 1 base from V and 11 bases from J, with 16 bases between. CDR1 is LGHNA, CDR2 YNFKEQ, per germline. The CDR3 extends over 14 amino acids. Here the CDR3 reads CASSQAGVGGWQYF. The CDR3 nucleotides read TGTGCCAGCAGCCAAGCGGGAGTGGGTGGGTGGCAGTATTTT.

The chain carries TRBV28 and TRBJ2-1; 8 positions match TRBD2. CDR1 MDHEN and CDR2 SYDVKM come from the germline V gene. Trimming cost V 3 bases and J 9 bases; bases outside gene matches: 22. The CDR3 spans 19 residues. The CDR3 loop is CASSFRQYSGKPSLGEQFF. The CDR3 nucleotides are TGTGCCAGCAGTTTTCGACAGTATAGCGGGAAACCGTCCCTGGGTGAGCAGTTCTTC.

The rearrangement links TRBV6-1 to TRBJ2-7; maybe TRBD2 (5 bases). Trimming removed 10 bases from V and 3 bases from J, with 13 bases in between. Germline CDR1 MNHNS, CDR2 SASEGT. This CDR3 is built from 12 residues. The CDR3 sequence is CATRWGVYEQYF. Here the CDR3 DNA reads TGTGCCACCCGTTGGGGAGTCTACGAGCAGTACTTC.

The V gene is TRBV7-9, the J gene TRBJ2-1, with 7 bases aligning to TRBD2. Germline V gene data show CDR1 as SEHNR and CDR2 as FQNEAQ (reference sequence). The CDR3 length is 16 residues. V dropped 5 bases and J dropped 2; count of bases not matched to a gene: 9. CDR3 amino acids: CASSLGASGAYNEQFF. Here the CDR3 DNA reads TGTGCCAGCAGCCTAGGGGCTAGCGGCGCCTACAATGAGCAGTTCTTC.

The V gene is TRBV19, the J gene TRBJ2-3, with TRBD2 matching 13 bases. Germline CDR1 and CDR2: LNHDA and SQIVND (reference sequence). Losses at the gene ends were 3 bases for V and 3 bases for J; bases not matched to a gene: 9. CDR3 size: 18 residues. CDR3 nucleotide sequence: TGTGCCAGTAGTATGGGGATAGGACTAGCGGGAGTAACAGATACGCAGTATTTT. This gives the protein CASSMGIGLAGVTDTQYF.

The chain has TRBV5-1 and TRBJ2-1; TRBD2 aligns across 12 bases. Trimming at V came to 6 bases and at J to 10 bases, leaving 8 bases not matched to a gene. CDR3 length equals 14 residues. Germline V lookup: CDR1 SGHRS, CDR2 YFSETQ. The DNA of the CDR3 is TGCGCCAGCACTACCGGACTAGCGGGAAAGGAGCAGTTCTTC. Translated: CASTTGLAGKEQFF.